This TCR beta chain was sequenced for a study of blood T cell repertoires in COVID-19 (dated by TCRdb to between 2020 and 2021). At the level of the whole study: Samples covering the acute and convalescent phases of COVID-19 were provided by collaborators in the United States, Italy and Spain. The material from the prospective study consisted of cDNA or gDNA derived from T cells, B-cell-depleted T cells, or PBMCs. Subjects who had been exposed to COVID-19, were actively infected with it, or had recovered from it provided the deeply sampled blood TCRbeta repertoires that made up the dataset. The repertoires were released in a freely available public database intended as a resource for research on the immune response to SARS-CoV-2. Samples came from the ongoing ImmuneRACE study (first 160 participants) plus 1,254 subjects from 6 global collaborators. A de-identified subject ID, COVID-19 status, age in years and sex were almost always included in the sample metadata. Where available, HLA class I and class II types were taken from metadata supplied by the sample provider and were not determined by assay-based typing.

Enrolling through a virtual design, the prospective study's participants ranged in age from roughly 18 to 89 years and lived across some 23 United States geographic areas. To assign participants to cohorts, the prospective study relied on clinical history that participants themselves reported in a screening survey and a study questionnaire. Exposed participants had been in contact, within 2 weeks of entering the study, with a person who had a PCR-confirmed or clinician-diagnosed case of COVID-19. In the prospective study, whole blood, serum and a nasopharyngeal or oropharyngeal swab were collected from each participant by mobile phlebotomists. Additional blood draws and questionnaires over an approximately 2-month period could optionally be provided by prospective study participants. Blood samples from the prospective study were shipped frozen or at room temperature prior to DNA extraction. TCRbeta CDR3 regions were amplified from genomic DNA by means of the immunoSEQ Assay, a bias-controlled multiplex PCR. Per the source publication's procedure: The number of nucleated cells in each sample was estimated from the amplification of reference gene primers within the assay. To quantify the absolute abundance of each unique TCRbeta CDR3 rearrangement, sequence reads were collapsed and filtered. For each sample, productive Simpson clonality was calculated as the square root of Simpson's diversity index over productive rearrangements. The table was pulled from immuneACCESS by TCRdb, which kept in-frame rearrangements only. Such tables lose some clones; where checked, under half of the loss comes from unresolved V genes, and the rest has no known cause. That table supplies the V and J calls and clone size; D and trimming were determined from the DNA. The sample table contains about 220,000 clones; only one count was recorded for roughly four fifths of them. Of the sample, 4.8% falls within the top ten clones.

With respect to this clone: Its antigen is unknown. Base qualities are missing; no much larger clone stands one base away.

Broad study findings and their caveats: The quantity of clinical and demographic metadata differed by source and by participant and was supplied without curation.

V is clipped by 2 bases and J by 4 bases, and the sequence between their germline boundaries is 20 bases long. CDR1 is given as MDHEN and CDR2 as SYDVKM, both from the germline V gene. The CDR3 measures 17 amino acids from cysteine to phenylalanine. The DNA shown is the 51-base CDR3, in frame from base 1. This TCR derives from a woman aged 50 to 60 who had been exposed to COVID-19. The chain was built from TRBV28 and TRBJ2-5; TRBD2 might be the D gene, on 5 matching bases. Material: PBMCs or T cells enriched from blood (not recorded which). CDR3 loop: CASSLKYRGLAGETQYF. At the DNA level, the sequence is TGTGCCAGCAGTTTAAAGTATCGTGGGCTAGCCGGAGAGACCCAGTACTTC.